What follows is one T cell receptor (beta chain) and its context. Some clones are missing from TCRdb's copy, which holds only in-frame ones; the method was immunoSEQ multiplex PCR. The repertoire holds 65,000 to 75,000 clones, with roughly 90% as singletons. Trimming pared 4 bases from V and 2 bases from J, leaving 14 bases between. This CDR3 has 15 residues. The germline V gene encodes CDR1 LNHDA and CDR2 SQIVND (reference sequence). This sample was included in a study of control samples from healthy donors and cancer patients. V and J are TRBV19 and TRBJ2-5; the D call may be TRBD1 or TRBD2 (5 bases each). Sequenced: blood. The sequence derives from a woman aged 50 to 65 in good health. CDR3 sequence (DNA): TGTGCCAGTAGTAGTGGGGGAATTCGGCAAGAGACCCAGTACTTC. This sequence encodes CASSSGGIRQETQYF.